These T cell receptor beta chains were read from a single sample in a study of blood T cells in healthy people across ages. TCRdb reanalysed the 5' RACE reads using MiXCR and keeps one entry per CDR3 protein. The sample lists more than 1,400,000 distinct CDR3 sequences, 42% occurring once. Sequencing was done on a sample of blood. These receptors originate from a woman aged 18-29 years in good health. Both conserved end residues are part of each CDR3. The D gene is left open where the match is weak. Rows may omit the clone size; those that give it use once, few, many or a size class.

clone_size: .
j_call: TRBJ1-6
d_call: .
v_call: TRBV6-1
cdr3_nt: TGTGCCAGCAGTGAAGAACCCGGCGGGCTCAATTCACCCCTCCACTTT
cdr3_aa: CASSEEPGGLNSPLHF

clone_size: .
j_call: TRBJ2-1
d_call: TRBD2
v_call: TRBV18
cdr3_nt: TGTGCCAGCTCACCCAGTCGGCTAGCGGGGGACAATGAGCAGTTCTTC
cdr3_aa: CASSPSRLAGDNEQFF

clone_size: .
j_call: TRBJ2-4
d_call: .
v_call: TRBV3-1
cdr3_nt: TGTGCCAGCAGCCCACGGGACACCGAAAACATTCAGTACTTC
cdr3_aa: CASSPRDTENIQYF

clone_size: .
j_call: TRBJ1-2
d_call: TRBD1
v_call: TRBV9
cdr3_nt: TGTGCCAGCGGCCTCCCGGGGGGGACAGGGGGTATCTATGGCTACACCTTC
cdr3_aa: CASGLPGGTGGIYGYTF

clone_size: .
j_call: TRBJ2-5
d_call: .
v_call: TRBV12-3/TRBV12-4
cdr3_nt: TGTGCCAGCAGTTTAGCGGCCAGGGTGGATGAGCAGTACTTC
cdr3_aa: CASSLAARVDEQYF

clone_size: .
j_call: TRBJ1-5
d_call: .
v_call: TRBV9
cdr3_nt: TGTGCCAGCAGCCCCAGCAACCACCTGAATCAGCCCCAGCATTTT
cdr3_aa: CASSPSNHLNQPQHF

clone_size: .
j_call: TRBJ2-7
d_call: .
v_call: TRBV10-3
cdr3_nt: TGTGCCATCAGCCCCGGCTCCCTAGTAACCTACGAGCAGTACTTC
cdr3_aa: CAISPGSLVTYEQYF

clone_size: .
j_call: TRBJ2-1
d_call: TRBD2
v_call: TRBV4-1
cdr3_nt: TGCGCCAGCAGCCAAGATCGACCGAGCGGGAGCCTGTTCTTCTACAATGAGCAGTTCTTC
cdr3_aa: CASSQDRPSGSLFFYNEQFF

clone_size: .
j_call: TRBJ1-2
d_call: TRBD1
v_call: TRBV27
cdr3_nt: TGTGCCAGCAGGTCCATTTCATTGACAGGGGTCTATGGCTACACCTTC
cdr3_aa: CASRSISLTGVYGYTF

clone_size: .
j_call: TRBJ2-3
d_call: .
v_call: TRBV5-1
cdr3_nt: TGCGCCAGCAGCTTAGGGACCGCTTCAGATACGCAGTATTTT
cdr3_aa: CASSLGTASDTQYF

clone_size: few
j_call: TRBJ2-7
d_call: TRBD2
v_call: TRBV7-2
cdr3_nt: TGTGCCAGCAGCTTAGTAAGCGGGGCTATAACCTACGAGCAGTACTTC
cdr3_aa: CASSLVSGAITYEQYF

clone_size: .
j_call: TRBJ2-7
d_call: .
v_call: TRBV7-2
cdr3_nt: TGTGCCAGCAGCTTAGTTTCGGGTTCAGCTGGCGAGCAGTACTTC
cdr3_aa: CASSLVSGSAGEQYF

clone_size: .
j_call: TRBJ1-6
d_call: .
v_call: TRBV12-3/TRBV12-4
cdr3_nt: TGTGCCAGCAGTTTATCTTCCAGATTCTCCTATAATTCACCCCTCCACTTT
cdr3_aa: CASSLSSRFSYNSPLHF

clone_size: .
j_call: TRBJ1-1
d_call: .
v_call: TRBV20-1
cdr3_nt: TGCAGTGGAACAGAGTTGAACACTGAAGCTTTCTTT
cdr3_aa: CSGTELNTEAFF

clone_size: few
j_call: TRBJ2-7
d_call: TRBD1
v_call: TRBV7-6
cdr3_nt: TGTGCCAGCAGCCCCCAGGGACAGGGGGCCTCCTACGAGCAGTACTTC
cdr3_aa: CASSPQGQGASYEQYF

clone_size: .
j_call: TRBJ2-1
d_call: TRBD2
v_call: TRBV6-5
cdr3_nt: TGTGCCAGCAGTTTCCCTGGGACTAGCGCATACAATGAGCAGTTCTTC
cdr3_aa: CASSFPGTSAYNEQFF

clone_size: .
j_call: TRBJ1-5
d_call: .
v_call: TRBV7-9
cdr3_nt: TGTGCCAGCAGCATGACAGACAATCAGCCCCAGCATTTT
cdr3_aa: CASSMTDNQPQHF

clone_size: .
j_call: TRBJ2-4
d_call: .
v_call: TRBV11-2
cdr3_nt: TGTGCCAGCAGCGTGTCAGGGGTAGCCAAAAACATTCAGTACTTC
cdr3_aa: CASSVSGVAKNIQYF

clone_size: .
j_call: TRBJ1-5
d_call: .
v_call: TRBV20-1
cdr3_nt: TGCAGTGCTCCCCGTCACACGGGGCCCCAGCATTTT
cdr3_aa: CSAPRHTGPQHF

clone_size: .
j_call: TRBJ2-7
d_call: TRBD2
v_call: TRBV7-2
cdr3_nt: TGTGCCAGCAGCATATCTAGCGGGGGGGTCTACGAGCAGTACTTC
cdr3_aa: CASSISSGGVYEQYF

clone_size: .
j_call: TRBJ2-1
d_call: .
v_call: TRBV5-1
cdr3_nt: TGCGCCAGCAGCTTGGAAGACGGTCGGGAGCAGTTCTTC
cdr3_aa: CASSLEDGREQFF

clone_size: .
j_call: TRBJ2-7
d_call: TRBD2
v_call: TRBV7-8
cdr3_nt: TGTGCCAGCAGCTTAGCATCCGGGGCTAGCGGAACCTACGAGCAGTACTTC
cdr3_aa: CASSLASGASGTYEQYF

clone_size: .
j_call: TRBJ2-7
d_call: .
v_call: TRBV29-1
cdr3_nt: TGCAGCGTTGAGGACGGGGAGGTAGGCGAGCAGTACTTC
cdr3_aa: CSVEDGEVGEQYF

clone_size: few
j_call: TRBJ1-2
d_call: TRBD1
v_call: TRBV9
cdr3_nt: TGTGCCAGCAGCGTAGGAGGAGGGCAGGGGGGGAATGGAGGCTACACCTTC
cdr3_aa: CASSVGGGQGGNGGYTF

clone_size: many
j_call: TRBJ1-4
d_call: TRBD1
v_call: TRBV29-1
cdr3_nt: TGCAGCGTTATGACAGGGTTTCATGAAAAACTGTTTTTT
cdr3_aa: CSVMTGFHEKLFF

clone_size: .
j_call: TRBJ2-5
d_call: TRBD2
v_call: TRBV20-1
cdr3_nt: TGCAGTGGTCTAGCGGGGGAGACCCAGTACTTC
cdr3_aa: CSGLAGETQYF

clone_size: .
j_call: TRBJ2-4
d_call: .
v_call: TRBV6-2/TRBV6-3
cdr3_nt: TGTGCCAGCATAGAGCGTAGCTCCTACAATGAGCAGTACTTC
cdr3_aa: CASIERSSYNEQYF

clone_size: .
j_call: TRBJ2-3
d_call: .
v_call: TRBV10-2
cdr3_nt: TGCGCCAGCAGTGAGGGGACAGCGGGGGCCCTTGGTACGCAGTATTTT
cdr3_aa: CASSEGTAGALGTQYF

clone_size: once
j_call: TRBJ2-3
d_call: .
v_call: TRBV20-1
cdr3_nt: TGCAGCTCCCCCCGGGCGGGGCTCACAGATACGCAGTATTTT
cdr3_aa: CSSPRAGLTDTQYF

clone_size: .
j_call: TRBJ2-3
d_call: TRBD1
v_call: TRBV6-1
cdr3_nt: TGTGCCAGCAGTGAATCGATGGGGACAGGGATGAGCACAGATACGCAGTATTTT
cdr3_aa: CASSESMGTGMSTDTQYF

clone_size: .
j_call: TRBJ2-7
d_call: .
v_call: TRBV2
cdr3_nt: TGTGCCAGCAGTGAATGGTTATGGGACGAGCAGTACTTC
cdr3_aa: CASSEWLWDEQYF

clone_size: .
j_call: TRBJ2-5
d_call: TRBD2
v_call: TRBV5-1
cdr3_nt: TGCGCCAGCAGCACCCGGTCTAGCGGGATAGAGACCCAGTACTTC
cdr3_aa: CASSTRSSGIETQYF

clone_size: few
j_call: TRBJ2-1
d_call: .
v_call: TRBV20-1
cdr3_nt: TGCAGTGCTAGAGATCAAAAGCGCGGAACCTCCTACAATGAGCAGTTCTTC
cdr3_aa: CSARDQKRGTSYNEQFF

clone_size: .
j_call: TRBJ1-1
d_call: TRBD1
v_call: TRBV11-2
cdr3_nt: TGTGCCAGCAGCTCGGGACAGGGGCAGGAAGCTTTCTTT
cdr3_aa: CASSSGQGQEAFF

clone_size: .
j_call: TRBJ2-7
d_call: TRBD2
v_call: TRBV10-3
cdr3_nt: TGTGCCATCAGTGAGGGTCTAGCGGCCTCCTACGAGCAGTACTTC
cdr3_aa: CAISEGLAASYEQYF

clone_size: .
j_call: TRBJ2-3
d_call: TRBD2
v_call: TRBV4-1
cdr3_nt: TGCGCCAGCAGCCAAGACTATGCGGGAGGCTCAGATACGCAGTATTTT
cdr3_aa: CASSQDYAGGSDTQYF

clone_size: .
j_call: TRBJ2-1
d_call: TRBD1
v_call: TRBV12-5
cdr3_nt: TGTGCTAGTGGTCAGGGGGTTTCGGGTCGCAATGAGCAGTTCTTC
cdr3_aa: CASGQGVSGRNEQFF

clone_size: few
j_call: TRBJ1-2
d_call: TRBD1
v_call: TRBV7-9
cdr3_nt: TGTGCCAGCAGGACGGTCGGGACAGCTCCGGTTAACTATGGCTACACCTTC
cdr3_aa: CASRTVGTAPVNYGYTF

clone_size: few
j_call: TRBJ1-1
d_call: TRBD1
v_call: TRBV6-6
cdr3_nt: TGTGCCAGCAGGCCAACCGACAGGGACACTGAAGCTTTCTTT
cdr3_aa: CASRPTDRDTEAFF

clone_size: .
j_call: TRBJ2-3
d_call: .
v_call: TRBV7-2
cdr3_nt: TGTGCCAGCACGCGCCTCACCACAGATACGCAGTATTTT
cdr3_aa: CASTRLTTDTQYF

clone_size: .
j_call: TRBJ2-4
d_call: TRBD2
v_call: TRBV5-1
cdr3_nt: TGCGCCAGCAGCTCCGGACTAGCGGGGAAAAACATTCAGTACTTC
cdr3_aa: CASSSGLAGKNIQYF

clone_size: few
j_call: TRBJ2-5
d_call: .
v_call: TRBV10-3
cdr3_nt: TGTGCCATCAGCAGCCCCGGGACTCAAGAGACCCAGTACTTC
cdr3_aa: CAISSPGTQETQYF

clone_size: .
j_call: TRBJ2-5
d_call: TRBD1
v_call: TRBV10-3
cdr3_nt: TGTGCCATCAGTGTAGGACAGGGGGCCTGTGAGCAGTACTTC
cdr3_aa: CAISVGQGACEQYF

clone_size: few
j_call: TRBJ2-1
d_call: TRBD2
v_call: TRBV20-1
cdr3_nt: TGCAGTGCCCCCTCCGGACTAGCGGGAGTAAGAGAGCAGTTCTTC
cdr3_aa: CSAPSGLAGVREQFF

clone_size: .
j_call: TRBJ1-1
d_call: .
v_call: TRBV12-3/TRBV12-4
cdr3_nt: TGTGCCAGCAGCCCCGGGCCCTTCACTGAAGCTTTCTTT
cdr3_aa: CASSPGPFTEAFF

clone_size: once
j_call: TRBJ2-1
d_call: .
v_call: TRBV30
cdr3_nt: TGTGCCTGGGGGGGCCGGCGGCTAGCAGCCTCCTACAATGAGCAGTTCTTC
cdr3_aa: CAWGGRRLAASYNEQFF

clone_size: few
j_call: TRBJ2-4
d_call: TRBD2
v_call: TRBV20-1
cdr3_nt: TGCAGTGCTACAGCGGGAGGGGTAAACATTCAGTACTTC
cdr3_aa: CSATAGGVNIQYF

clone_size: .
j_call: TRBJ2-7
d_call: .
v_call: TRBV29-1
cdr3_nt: TGCAGCGTTGAAGAGAGTGTCTCCTACGAGCAGTACTTC
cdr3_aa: CSVEESVSYEQYF

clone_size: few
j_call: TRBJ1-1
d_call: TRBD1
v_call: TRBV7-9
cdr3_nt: TGTGCCAGCAGCCAGAACCGGGACAGCTACACTGAAGCTTTCTTT
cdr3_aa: CASSQNRDSYTEAFF

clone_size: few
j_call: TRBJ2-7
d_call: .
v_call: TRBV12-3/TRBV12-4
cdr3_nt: TGTGCCAGCAGTTTAAAGGCCGGACCCTACTACGAGCAGTACTTC
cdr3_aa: CASSLKAGPYYEQYF

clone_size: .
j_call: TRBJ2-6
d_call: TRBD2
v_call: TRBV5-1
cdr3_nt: TGCGCCAGCAGCCCCAGCCCAGCGGGGGCGTCTGGGGCCAACGTCCTGACTTTC
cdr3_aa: CASSPSPAGASGANVLTF